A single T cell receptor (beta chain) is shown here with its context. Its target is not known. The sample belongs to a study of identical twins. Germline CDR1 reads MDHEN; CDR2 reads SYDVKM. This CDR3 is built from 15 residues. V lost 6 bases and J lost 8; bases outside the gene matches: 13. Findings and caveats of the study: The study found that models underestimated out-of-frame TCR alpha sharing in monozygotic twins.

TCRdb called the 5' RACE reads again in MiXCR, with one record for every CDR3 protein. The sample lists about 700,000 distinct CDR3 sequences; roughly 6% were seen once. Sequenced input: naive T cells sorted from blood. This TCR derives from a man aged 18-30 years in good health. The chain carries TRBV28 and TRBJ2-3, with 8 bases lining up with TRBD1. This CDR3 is CASRSTGAWVGTQYF. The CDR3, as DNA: TGTGCCAGCAGGTCGACAGGGGCATGGGTGGGTACGCAGTATTTT.